This T cell receptor (beta chain) was profiled in a study of control samples from healthy donors and cancer patients. The length of the CDR3 is 14 residues. Germline V lookup: CDR1 SNHLY, CDR2 FYNNEI. Deletions cut 1 base from V and 0 bases from J, with 6 bases between. A single count supports this clone. Clones were read by immunoSEQ multiplex PCR, and TCRdb kept only the in-frame ones, dropping some. The sample contains about 96,000 clones, 85% to 95% of which appear only once. This clonotype was obtained from a man between 18 and 29 years old in good health. The sequenced sample consisted of blood. This chain links TRBV2 with TRBJ1-2; no clear D. CDR3 residues: CASSEGGANYGYTF. DNA of the CDR3: TGTGCCAGCAGTGAAGGTGGCGCTAACTATGGCTACACCTTC.